The 13 T cell receptor beta chains listed next were all sequenced from one sample in a study of T cell responses to AZD1222 COVID-19 vaccine. Some clones are missing from TCRdb's copy, which holds only in-frame ones; the method was immunoSEQ multiplex PCR. The table lists over 110,000 clones, 80% to 95% of them singletons, with around 1.8% in the top ten. Sample: peripheral blood, taken on day 0 of AZD1222 vaccination. These TCRs come from an adult in good health.

The chain links TRBV19 to TRBJ1-5; tentative D call: TRBD1 (6 bases). The V end was cut by 4 bases, the J end by 6 bases, with 13 bases between. The CDR3 has 14 amino acids. Germline assignment: CDR1 LNHDA and CDR2 SQIVND (reference sequence). CDR3 in amino acids: CASSTTGGGQPQHF. CDR3 bases: TGTGCCAGTAGTACGACAGGTGGGGGTCAGCCCCAGCATTTT.

V and J are TRBV5-1 and TRBJ2-1; D might be TRBD2 (5 bases). With 4 bases removed from V and 0 bases from J, the gap between germline ends came to 8 bases. Germline CDR1 is SGHRS and CDR2 is YFSETQ. The CDR3 contains 14 residues. For the CDR3, the DNA is TGCGCCAGCAGCCAGGAGGCCTCCTACAATGAGCAGTTCTTC. This codes for CASSQEASYNEQFF.

This clone was recorded only once. The chain is built from TRBV28 and TRBJ1-1; D is unclear. The CDR3 contains 13 residues. Looked up from germline, CDR1 is MDHEN and CDR2 is SYDVKM. Trimming left V 2 bases short and J 1 base short, with 5 bases between. The CDR3: CASSLGQNTEAFF. CDR3 coding DNA: TGTGCCAGCAGTTTAGGGCAGAACACTGAAGCTTTCTTT.

This chain uses TRBV5-1 with TRBJ2-7, with 11 nucleotides matching TRBD2. CDR1 and CDR2 from the germline V gene are SGHRS and YFSETQ. The junction had 3 bases not matched to a gene; V was cut back by 8 bases and J by 2 bases. There are 13 residues in the CDR3. The CDR3 sequence is CASGTSGTYEQYF. In DNA form, the CDR3 reads TGCGCCAGTGGGACTAGCGGTACCTACGAGCAGTACTTC.

This sequence joins TRBV24-1 and TRBJ2-4; D is uncertain. This CDR3 comprises 13 residues. CDR1 is KGHDR and CDR2 is SFDVKD in the germline V gene. Trimming removed 5 bases at V and 8 bases at J, with 12 bases between. CDR3 in amino acids: CATSGGASDIQYF. Written as DNA, the CDR3 is TGTGCCACCAGTGGAGGAGCCTCGGACATTCAGTACTTC.

The chain combines TRBV6-5 with TRBJ1-1; 7 positions match TRBD1. The CDR3 has 14 residues. Germline CDR1 reads MNHEY; CDR2 reads SVGAGI. V gave up 7 bases and J gave up 5 bases; unmatched junction bases: 10. The CDR3 DNA sequence: TGTGCCAGCACCCTGACAGGGATGGGGACTGAAGCTTTCTTT. Encoded protein: CASTLTGMGTEAFF.

The count of this clone is one. The rearrangement joins TRBV5-8 to TRBJ1-2; D uncertain. The V end lost 1 base, the J end lost 6 bases, and 4 bases lay between the germline ends. Per the germline V gene, CDR1 is SGHTS and CDR2 is YDEGEE. The CDR3 sequence is 11 residues long. CDR3: CASSLHDGYTF. CDR3 DNA: TGTGCCAGCAGCTTGCACGATGGCTACACCTTC.

J is TRBJ1-2 and V is TRBV5-6, with no clear D. Germline V gives CDR1 SGHDT, CDR2 YYEEEE. The CDR3 has 12 amino acids. Trimming took off 0 bases at V and 5 bases at J, with 5 bases between the two ends. The CDR3 nucleotides are TGTGCCAGCAGCTTGGGAGTTTATGGCTACACCTTC. This codes for CASSLGVYGYTF.

Comments on this clone: The same CDR3 can be traced to other DNA sequences in this sample. The chain recombines TRBV6-1 with TRBJ1-1, with a weak D call TRBD1 (5 bases). The germline V gene has CDR1 MNHNS and CDR2 SASEGT. This CDR3 comprises 12 residues. Trimming took 3 bases from V and 10 from J, leaving 12 bases between them. This CDR3 is CASSDGRGTAFF. DNA of the CDR3: TGTGCCAGCAGTGATGGTCGGGGGACAGCTTTCTTT.

The chain couples TRBV5-4 to TRBJ2-7; D perhaps matches TRBD1 (5 bases). This CDR3 is 13 amino acids long. Deletions cut 1 base from V and 2 bases from J, with 7 bases between. Germline-derived CDR1 and CDR2 are SGHNT and YYREEE (reference sequence). The CDR3 coding sequence is TGTGCCAGCAGCTTGCCAGGGCCCTACGAGCAGTACTTC. Residues: CASSLPGPYEQYF.

V usage is TRBV28 and J usage is TRBJ1-5; D may be TRBD1 (5 bases). The V gene's germline CDR1 is MDHEN and CDR2 SYDVKM. The V gene lost 10 bases and the J gene lost 1 base, with 17 bases spanning the gap. There are 15 residues in the CDR3. CDR3 nucleotides: TGTGCCACCCGAACGAGACAGTTGAGCAATCAGCCCCAGCATTTT. Residues: CATRTRQLSNQPQHF.

The gene calls are TRBV5-1 and TRBJ1-2; 10 bases agree with TRBD1. Germline CDR1 and CDR2: SGHRS and YFSETQ. The CDR3 sequence is 16 residues long. Trimming cost V 0 bases and J 4 bases; bases outside gene matches: 6. CDR3 bases: TGCGCCAGCAGCTTGGGACAGGGGGCTTTTAGCTATGGCTACACCTTC. This encodes CASSLGQGAFSYGYTF.

CDR3 region: CASSMGLAGVNEQFF. In DNA form, the CDR3 reads TGCGCCAGCAGCATGGGACTAGCGGGAGTAAATGAGCAGTTCTTC. The gene calls are TRBV5-1 and TRBJ2-1, with 14 positions matching TRBD2. Germline V gives CDR1 SGHRS, CDR2 YFSETQ. J gave up 7 bases and V 4 bases, and 4 bases lay outside the gene matches. The CDR3 runs to 15 residues.